This T cell receptor (beta chain) was sequenced during a study of identical twins. The study, taken as a whole, reports: Out-of-frame beta sequences exhibited a weaker degree of excess twin sharing. Insertions were reduced in abundant cord blood beta clonotypes but not in memory repertoires.

This clonotype occurred a few times. Its antigen is undetermined. A universal primer site was added by template switching, and unique molecular identifiers were carried by the cDNA. TCRdb redid the calling of the 5' RACE reads with MiXCR, one entry per CDR3 protein. The sample holds about 240,000 distinct CDR3 sequences, about 11% seen once. Looked up from germline, CDR1 is SGHTA and CDR2 is FQGNSA. V shed 1 base, J shed 9 bases, and the junction held 9 bases outside the gene matches. The CDR3 totals 16 residues. Sequencing used memory T cells sorted from blood. This TCR came from a man aged 50-59 years in good health. This sequence joins TRBV7-2 and TRBJ2-1, with 10 bases identical to TRBD2. CDR3 protein: CASSLDPLAGAFEQFF. The CDR3 nucleotides read TGTGCCAGCAGCTTAGACCCCCTAGCGGGAGCATTTGAGCAGTTCTTC.